This T cell receptor (beta chain) was identified in a study of control samples from healthy donors and cancer patients. Sequenced by immunoSEQ multiplex PCR; TCRdb stores in-frame clones only, minus some. The table lists around 97,000 clones, approximately 90% of them singletons. V gave up 5 bases and J gave up 1 base, with 9 bases separating them. This CDR3 has 14 residues. From germline, CDR1 is SGHTA and CDR2 FQGNSA. The origin of this receptor is a man between 60 and 75 years old with lung cancer. The chain couples TRBV7-2 to TRBJ1-5, with TRBD1 as a possible D gene (5 bases). Sequenced input: PBMCs. CDR3 protein: CASSPGGSNQPQHF. The CDR3 coding sequence is TGTGCCAGCAGCCCGGGGGGAAGCAATCAGCCCCAGCATTTT.